The rows below give T cell receptor beta chains drawn from one sample of a study of beta chain features in type 1 diabetes. Using immunoSEQ multiplex PCR, the repertoire was profiled, and TCRdb retains in-frame clones only, with some absent. The profile shows around 250,000 clones, about 15% of them singletons. Sample: naive CD4+ T cells from blood. Every receptor here comes from a young man with type 1 diabetes. CDR3s include the opening cysteine and the closing phenylalanine or tryptophan. Each record gives: J gene, clone size, V gene, CDR3 protein. The size of a clone is reported for some rows only, either as once, few or many, or as a class for expanded clones.

j_gene: TRBJ1-3; abundance: NA; v_gene: TRBV11-2; CDR3aa: CASSPRTGGNTIYF
j_gene: TRBJ1-2; abundance: few; v_gene: TRBV13; CDR3aa: CASSAGTEYGYTF
j_gene: TRBJ2-7; abundance: NA; v_gene: TRBV9; CDR3aa: CASSPSGGSYEQYF
j_gene: TRBJ1-1; abundance: few; v_gene: TRBV5-4; CDR3aa: CASSSQRTEAFF
j_gene: TRBJ2-5; abundance: NA; v_gene: TRBV5-1; CDR3aa: CASSQRGEETQYF
j_gene: TRBJ2-1; abundance: NA; v_gene: TRBV30; CDR3aa: CAWSLQAYNEQFF
j_gene: TRBJ2-1; abundance: NA; v_gene: TRBV6-1; CDR3aa: CASAGQLANEQFF
j_gene: TRBJ2-1; abundance: few; v_gene: TRBV9; CDR3aa: CASSARDRTGNSYNEQFF
j_gene: TRBJ2-5; abundance: NA; v_gene: TRBV19; CDR3aa: CASAGQAAQETQYF
j_gene: TRBJ2-5; abundance: NA; v_gene: TRBV7-2; CDR3aa: CASSPGTGGSETQYF
j_gene: TRBJ2-5; abundance: few; v_gene: TRBV29-1; CDR3aa: CSVAGNGETQYF
j_gene: TRBJ1-2; abundance: NA; v_gene: TRBV14; CDR3aa: CASSLPNGRGYTF
j_gene: TRBJ2-1; abundance: NA; v_gene: TRBV4-1; CDR3aa: CASSQTGGRGYNEQFF
j_gene: TRBJ1-1; abundance: NA; v_gene: TRBV5-1; CDR3aa: CASSPGTGGTEAFF
j_gene: TRBJ2-7; abundance: NA; v_gene: TRBV6-1; CDR3aa: CASRRESEQYF
j_gene: TRBJ2-4; abundance: NA; v_gene: TRBV29-1; CDR3aa: CSALAGLAKNIQYF
j_gene: TRBJ1-1; abundance: NA; v_gene: TRBV5-4; CDR3aa: CASRAQEMNTEAFF
j_gene: TRBJ1-1; abundance: few; v_gene: TRBV27; CDR3aa: CASRGVVGRRGEAFF
j_gene: TRBJ1-2; abundance: once; v_gene: TRBV25-1; CDR3aa: CASSEGPRGYTF
j_gene: TRBJ2-1; abundance: NA; v_gene: TRBV10-3; CDR3aa: CAISESERNEQFF
j_gene: TRBJ2-5; abundance: few; v_gene: TRBV29-1; CDR3aa: CSAPASGQETQYF
j_gene: TRBJ1-5; abundance: NA; v_gene: TRBV2; CDR3aa: CASTPTGANQPQHF
j_gene: TRBJ2-2; abundance: few; v_gene: TRBV30; CDR3aa: CAWSGLQGTGELFF
j_gene: TRBJ1-2; abundance: NA; v_gene: TRBV19; CDR3aa: CASMSQGDYGYTF
j_gene: TRBJ2-7; abundance: NA; v_gene: TRBV9; CDR3aa: CASSPRTSGSYEQYF
j_gene: TRBJ2-4; abundance: NA; v_gene: TRBV6-1; CDR3aa: CASSENIQYF
j_gene: TRBJ2-7; abundance: NA; v_gene: TRBV9; CDR3aa: CASTGAGTSGIAEQYF
j_gene: TRBJ1-1; abundance: few; v_gene: TRBV30; CDR3aa: CAWSGQGSTEAFF
j_gene: TRBJ2-1; abundance: few; v_gene: TRBV6-5; CDR3aa: CASSTSGRSNEQFF
j_gene: TRBJ2-7; abundance: NA; v_gene: TRBV6-4; CDR3aa: CASSVEAGDIYEQYF
j_gene: TRBJ2-1; abundance: few; v_gene: TRBV2; CDR3aa: CASSAQWNEQFF
j_gene: TRBJ1-1; abundance: NA; v_gene: TRBV10-3; CDR3aa: CAISEPNMNTEAFF
j_gene: TRBJ1-1; abundance: once; v_gene: TRBV2; CDR3aa: CASRDRGGRTEAFF
j_gene: TRBJ1-2; abundance: NA; v_gene: TRBV7-9; CDR3aa: CASSSLGGGTNYGYTF
j_gene: TRBJ1-2; abundance: few; v_gene: TRBV5-1; CDR3aa: CASSQTGDYGYTF
j_gene: TRBJ2-1; abundance: few; v_gene: TRBV5-1; CDR3aa: CASSTGGSSEQFF
j_gene: TRBJ2-2; abundance: NA; v_gene: TRBV2; CDR3aa: CASWTGTGELFF
j_gene: TRBJ2-5; abundance: NA; v_gene: TRBV19; CDR3aa: CASSISLGSGGAGGETQYF
j_gene: TRBJ2-2; abundance: few; v_gene: TRBV5-1; CDR3aa: CASSLGWSGELFF
j_gene: TRBJ2-1; abundance: few; v_gene: TRBV10-3; CDR3aa: CATEGLVSEQFF
j_gene: TRBJ2-1; abundance: NA; v_gene: TRBV11-1; CDR3aa: CASTRTGLAGANEQFF
j_gene: TRBJ2-7; abundance: NA; v_gene: TRBV5-5; CDR3aa: CASSLETSGSYEQYF
j_gene: TRBJ2-3; abundance: NA; v_gene: TRBV18; CDR3aa: CASSSGTDTQYF
j_gene: TRBJ1-2; abundance: few; v_gene: TRBV7-9; CDR3aa: CASSLGRSQSEGYTF
j_gene: TRBJ2-3; abundance: few; v_gene: TRBV4-1; CDR3aa: CASSPGQSTDTQYF
j_gene: TRBJ2-1; abundance: NA; v_gene: TRBV14; CDR3aa: CASSQEGWNSGRWPYNEQFF
j_gene: TRBJ2-7; abundance: few; v_gene: TRBV11-2; CDR3aa: CASSPGLGQTYEQYF
j_gene: TRBJ2-5; abundance: NA; v_gene: TRBV7-2; CDR3aa: CASSLGPAGHQETQYF
j_gene: TRBJ1-4; abundance: NA; v_gene: TRBV30; CDR3aa: CAWSTTEKLFF
j_gene: TRBJ1-6; abundance: few; v_gene: TRBV5-1; CDR3aa: CASSLGDRESPLHF
j_gene: TRBJ2-1; abundance: NA; v_gene: TRBV19; CDR3aa: CASSAVAYEQFF
j_gene: TRBJ2-7; abundance: NA; v_gene: TRBV2; CDR3aa: CASGFGEVRGPYEQYF
j_gene: TRBJ1-1; abundance: NA; v_gene: TRBV11-2; CDR3aa: CASSLGSGNTEAFF